These 3 T cell receptor beta chains were all obtained from the same sample, sequenced in a study of T cells in women clearing cervical HPV infection. Repertoires were generated with immunoSEQ multiplex PCR, while TCRdb's copy carries only in-frame clones and drops some. The specimen's table records 15,000 or so clones. Material: blood buffy coat. The source is a woman between 18 and 75 years old with a cervical HPV16 infection that either progressed to CIN3+ or cleared (not recorded which).

Concerning this clone: Read data end 3 residues before the CDR3 end; the end is taken from the germline J gene. The chain joins TRBV7-8 to TRBJ2-1; tentatively, D is TRBD2 (6 bases). Trimming shortened V by 3 bases and J by 5 bases, and 17 bases separated the two germline ends. The CDR3 runs to 16 residues. Germline loops: CDR1 SGHVS, CDR2 FQNEAQ. The CDR3 sequence: CASSFGGGTVHNEQFF. The part of the CDR3 DNA that was read is TGTGCCAGCAGCTTTGGTGGGGGGACTGTTCACAATGAG.

A remark on this clone: With the read ending 3 residues before the CDR3 end, the germline J gene is used to fill in that end. V gene TRBV19 combines with J gene TRBJ2-2; TRBD2 agrees at 7 bases. Germline CDR1 is LNHDA and CDR2 is SQIVND (reference sequence). The CDR3 runs to 16 residues. V shed 5 bases and J 5 bases; nucleotides not matched to a gene: 11. CDR3 bases read: TGTGCCAGTAGTCTCGGGGGGATAGGTTGGACCGGGGAG. Protein product: CASSLGGIGWTGE. The full CDR3 sequence reads CASSLGGIGWTGELFF.

Remarks on this clone: The CDR3 goes on 3 residues after the read ends, and that part is filled in from the germline J gene. V and J are TRBV29-1 and TRBJ2-7; TRBD1 matches at 10 bases. The trim removed 7 bases at V and 5 bases at J, leaving 11 bases unmatched. This CDR3 region has 14 residues. Per germline, CDR1 SQVTM and CDR2 ANQGSEA. The sequenced part of the CDR3 DNA is TGCAGCGCCCTGGCGACAGGGGGCAGGGACGAG. It specifies CSALATGGRDE. The whole CDR3 protein is CSALATGGRDEQYF.